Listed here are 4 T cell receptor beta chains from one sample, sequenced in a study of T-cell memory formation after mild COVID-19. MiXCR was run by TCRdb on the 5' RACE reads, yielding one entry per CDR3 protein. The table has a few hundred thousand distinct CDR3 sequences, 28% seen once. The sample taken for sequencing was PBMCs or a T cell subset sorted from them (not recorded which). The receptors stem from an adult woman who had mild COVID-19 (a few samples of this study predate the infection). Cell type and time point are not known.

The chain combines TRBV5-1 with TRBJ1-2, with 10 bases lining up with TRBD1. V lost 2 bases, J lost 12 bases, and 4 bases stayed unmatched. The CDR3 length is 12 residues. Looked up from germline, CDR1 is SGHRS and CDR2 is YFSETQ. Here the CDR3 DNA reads TGCGCCAGCAGCTTCGGGACAGGGGATCACACCTTC. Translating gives CASSFGTGDHTF.

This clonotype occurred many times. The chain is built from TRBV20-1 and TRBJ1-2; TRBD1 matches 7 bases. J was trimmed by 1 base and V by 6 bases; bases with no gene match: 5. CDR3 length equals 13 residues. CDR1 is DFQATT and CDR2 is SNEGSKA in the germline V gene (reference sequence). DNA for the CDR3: TGCAGTGCCCTGGGACAGAATAACTATGGCTACACCTTC. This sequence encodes CSALGQNNYGYTF.

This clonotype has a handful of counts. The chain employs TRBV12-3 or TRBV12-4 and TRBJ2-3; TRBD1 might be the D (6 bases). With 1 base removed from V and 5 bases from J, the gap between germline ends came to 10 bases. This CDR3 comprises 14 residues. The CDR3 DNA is TGTGCCAGCAGTTTAGGGCGCAGGGGAGATACGCAGTATTTT. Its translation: CASSLGRRGDTQYF.

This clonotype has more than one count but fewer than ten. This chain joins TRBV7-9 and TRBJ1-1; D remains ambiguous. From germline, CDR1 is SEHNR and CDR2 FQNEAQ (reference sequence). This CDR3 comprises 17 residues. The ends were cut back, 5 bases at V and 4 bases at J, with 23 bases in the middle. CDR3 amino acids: CASSPQRWRMLGTEAFF. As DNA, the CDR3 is TGTGCCAGCAGCCCTCAGAGATGGAGGATGCTAGGCACTGAAGCTTTCTTT. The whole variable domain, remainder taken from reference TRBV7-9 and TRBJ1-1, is DTGVSQNPRHKITKRGQNVTFRCDPISEHNRLYWYRQTLGQGPEFLTYFQNEAQLEKSRLLSDRFSAERPKGSFSTLEIQRTEQGDSAMYLCASSPQRWRMLGTEAFFGQGTRLTVV.